The rows below give T cell receptor beta chains drawn from one sample of a study of blood T cell repertoires in COVID-19. This table comes from immunoSEQ multiplex PCR, and its TCRdb copy is limited to in-frame clones, with some not included. The sample holds 200,000 to 250,000 clones, 83% seen once. Sequencing was carried out using peripheral blood. These receptors were taken from a woman aged 25 to 39 with COVID-19, enrolled during active disease. Each CDR3 is given with its conserved first and last residue. D genes are given only for firm matches. Clone size appears in some rows only: once, few, many, or a class for an expanded clone.

CDR3	DNA	D	size	V	J
CAWLHRADNYGYTF	TGTGCCTGGCTCCACAGGGCCGATAACTATGGCTACACCTTC	-	-	TRBV30	TRBJ1-2
CASSYPADGYTF	TGTGCCAGCAGTTACCCAGCGGATGGCTACACCTTC	-	-	TRBV6-2/TRBV6-3	TRBJ1-2
CASSSGMQFGDTQYF	TGTGCCAGCAGCTCGGGAATGCAGTTCGGTGATACGCAGTATTTT	-	few	TRBV5-6	TRBJ2-3
CASSLSQSTDTQYF	TGTGCCAGCAGCTTAAGCCAGAGCACAGATACGCAGTATTTT	-	-	TRBV7-3	TRBJ2-3
CASSLRLRLTATNEKLFF	TGTGCCAGCAGTTTAAGATTGCGGCTGACTGCAACTAATGAAAAACTGTTTTTT	-	-	TRBV28	TRBJ1-4
CASSAGTEAFF	TGTGCCAGCAGCGCGGGAACGGAAGCTTTCTTT	-	-	TRBV3-1/TRBV3-2	TRBJ1-1
CASSLLGGTDTQYF	TGCGCCAGCAGCTTGTTGGGAGGGACAGATACGCAGTATTTT	TRBD2	-	TRBV5-1	TRBJ2-3
CASSLSEKLFF	TGTGCCAGCAGCCTGAGTGAAAAACTGTTTTTT	-	-	TRBV7-9	TRBJ1-4
CASSVGQSSYNEQFF	TGTGCCAGCAGCGTGGGACAGAGCTCCTACAATGAGCAGTTCTTC	TRBD1	-	TRBV5-6	TRBJ2-1
CASSLGQGGSEKLFF	TGTGCCAGCAGCTTGGGACAGGGAGGCAGCGAAAAACTGTTTTTT	TRBD1	-	TRBV5-8	TRBJ1-4
CAWSSETNHNEQFF	TGTGCCTGGAGTAGTGAGACTAACCACAATGAGCAGTTCTTC	-	-	TRBV30	TRBJ2-1
CASSERQGDDGYTF	TGTGCCAGCAGTGAACGACAGGGGGACGACGGCTACACCTTC	TRBD1	-	TRBV6-1	TRBJ1-2
CASSQDIDRGGTGELFF	TGTGCCAGCAGCCAAGATATCGACAGGGGGGGTACCGGGGAGCTGTTTTTT	TRBD1	once	TRBV4-2	TRBJ2-2
CASSATGTTYEQYF	TGTGCCAGCAGCGCTACCGGGACAACCTACGAGCAGTACTTC	-	-	TRBV7-6	TRBJ2-7
CASSLSGTGGQETQYF	TGTGCCAGCAGTTTATCTGGGACAGGGGGCCAAGAGACCCAGTACTTC	TRBD1	few	TRBV28	TRBJ2-5
CASSLGDTSETQYF	TGTGCCAGCAGCTTAGGGGACACTTCTGAGACCCAGTACTTC	-	-	TRBV7-9	TRBJ2-5
CASSDPGGDTEAFF	TGTGCCAGCAGTGACCCGGGGGGGGACACTGAAGCTTTCTTT	-	once	TRBV6-1	TRBJ1-1
CASSERTGRESGYTF	TGTGCCAGCAGCGAAAGGACGGGAAGGGAGTCTGGCTACACCTTC	-	-	TRBV21-1	TRBJ1-2
CASSRSGANTEAFF	TGCGCCAGCAGCAGGTCGGGAGCTAACACTGAAGCTTTCTTT	-	few	TRBV5-1	TRBJ1-1
CASSHRDSIRWPETQYF	TGCGCCAGCAGCCATCGGGATTCGATACGGTGGCCAGAGACCCAGTACTTC	-	-	TRBV4-1	TRBJ2-5
CASSDSINTGSYGYTF	TGTGCCAGCAGTGACTCGATCAACACAGGGAGCTATGGCTACACCTTC	-	-	TRBV6-4	TRBJ1-2
CASSRGLAGDNEQFF	TGTGCCAGCTCCCGCGGACTAGCGGGAGACAATGAGCAGTTCTTC	TRBD2	few	TRBV18	TRBJ2-1
CASSLSASTANSPLHF	TGTGCCAGCAGCTTAAGCGCTTCGACAGCCAATTCACCCCTCCACTTT	-	-	TRBV7-2	TRBJ1-6
CASSSGQGGRDQETQYF	TGTGCCAGCAGTTCGGGACAGGGAGGGAGGGATCAAGAGACCCAGTACTTC	TRBD1	-	TRBV27	TRBJ2-5
CAQGLETTGGDYGYTF	TGTGCCCAGGGGCTGGAAACGACAGGGGGCGACTATGGCTACACCTTC	TRBD1	few	TRBV2	TRBJ1-2
CASSSLAGVSGANVLTF	TGTGCCAGCAGTTCACTAGCGGGAGTATCCGGGGCCAACGTCCTGACTTTC	TRBD2	-	TRBV6-2/TRBV6-3	TRBJ2-6
CASSLVAGAGNTIYF	TGTGCCAGCAGCTTGGTTGCGGGGGCTGGAAACACCATATATTTT	-	-	TRBV5-6	TRBJ1-3
CASSLAIGDKLFYSNQPQHF	TGTGCCAGCAGTTTGGCTATTGGGGACAAACTCTTCTATAGCAATCAGCCCCAGCATTTT	-	-	TRBV28	TRBJ1-5
CASSKQGKGNSPLHF	TGCGCCAGCAGCAAACAGGGGAAGGGAAATTCACCCCTCCACTTT	TRBD1	-	TRBV5-1	TRBJ1-6
CASSHTTEAFF	TGTGCCAGCAGTCACACCACTGAAGCTTTCTTT	-	few	TRBV6-5	TRBJ1-1
CASSPQGAQSTEAFF	TGCGCCAGCAGCCCACAGGGGGCGCAGAGCACTGAAGCTTTCTTT	TRBD1	-	TRBV5-1	TRBJ1-1
CASSFERGGADTQYF	TGTGCCAGCAGTTTCGAGCGGGGGGGCGCAGATACGCAGTATTTT	TRBD2	-	TRBV28	TRBJ2-3
CASSYSPAGRYGYTF	TGTGCCAGCAGTTACTCTCCTGCAGGGCGCTATGGCTACACCTTC	-	-	TRBV6-5	TRBJ1-2
CASSQALQGYTEAFF	TGCGCCAGCAGCCAAGCCCTACAGGGGTACACTGAAGCTTTCTTT	TRBD1	-	TRBV4-3	TRBJ1-1
CASSQDLDSNQPQHF	TGCGCCAGCAGCCAAGATCTGGACAGTAATCAGCCCCAGCATTTT	-	once	TRBV4-3	TRBJ1-5
CASSEIGTEYSGNTIYF	TGTGCCAGCAGTGAAATCGGGACAGAATACTCTGGAAACACCATATATTTT	TRBD1	-	TRBV2	TRBJ1-3
CASSKSGTAVSYEQYF	TGTGCCAGCAGCAAATCTGGGACAGCAGTCTCCTACGAGCAGTACTTC	-	-	TRBV21-1	TRBJ2-7
CASSGDRGDQETQYF	TGTGCCAGCAGTGGGGACAGGGGAGACCAAGAGACCCAGTACTTC	TRBD1	-	TRBV2	TRBJ2-5
CASSSEAEANTGELFF	TGTGCCAGCAGCTCCGAGGCGGAAGCGAACACCGGGGAGCTGTTTTTT	-	-	TRBV7-9	TRBJ2-2
CASSYSGRGAFYEQYF	TGTGCCAGCAGTTACTCGGGGCGGGGGGCCTTCTACGAGCAGTACTTC	TRBD2	few	TRBV6-2/TRBV6-3	TRBJ2-7
CAISGGTGYYGYTF	TGTGCCATCAGTGGGGGGACAGGGTACTATGGCTACACCTTC	TRBD1	-	TRBV10-3	TRBJ1-2
CASSQGVGYGYTF	TGTGCCAGCAGCCAGGGAGTCGGCTATGGCTACACCTTC	-	-	TRBV14	TRBJ1-2
CASSSTGSPNEKLFF	TGCGCCAGCAGCTCAACAGGGTCTCCCAATGAAAAACTGTTTTTT	-	once	TRBV5-1	TRBJ1-4
CASSQDTTGGSYEQYF	TGCGCCAGCAGCCAAGATACGACGGGGGGATCCTACGAGCAGTACTTC	TRBD2	-	TRBV4-1	TRBJ2-7
CSASFFASSTNYEQYF	TGCAGTGCTAGTTTTTTTGCTAGCAGTACGAACTACGAGCAGTACTTC	-	-	TRBV20-1	TRBJ2-7
CASSPREPNEQYF	TGTGCCAGCAGCCCCAGGGAACCTAACGAGCAGTACTTC	-	-	TRBV9	TRBJ2-7
CASSPRRDDTDTQYF	TGTGCCAGCAGCCCCCGGAGGGATGACACAGATACGCAGTATTTT	-	few	TRBV7-7	TRBJ2-3
CASSEGQGKNYGYTF	TGTGCCAGCAGCGAGGGCCAGGGGAAAAACTATGGCTACACCTTC	-	-	TRBV9	TRBJ1-2
CASNEEGRSYEQYF	TGTGCCAGCAACGAGGAGGGGAGATCCTACGAGCAGTACTTC	-	-	TRBV4-2	TRBJ2-7
CASRFGGAAEQFF	TGTGCCAGCAGGTTTGGTGGAGCGGCGGAGCAGTTCTTC	-	-	TRBV28	TRBJ2-1
CASSIPSTSGTLGTGELFF	TGTGCCAGTAGTATTCCGTCCACTAGCGGGACCTTGGGGACCGGGGAGCTGTTTTTT	TRBD2	-	TRBV19	TRBJ2-2
CASSPYHRDEQFF	TGTGCCAGCAGCCCCTACCACCGCGATGAGCAGTTCTTC	-	once	TRBV7-3	TRBJ2-1
CASSLRGGRAYNEQFF	TGTGCCAGCAGCCTTAGGGGCGGGAGGGCCTACAATGAGCAGTTCTTC	TRBD2	once	TRBV11-1	TRBJ2-1